These 27 T cell receptor beta chains originate from one sample sequenced in a study of siplizumab effects on memory and regulatory T cells (dated by TCRdb to about 2019). The library was generated by the immunoSEQ multiplex PCR assay. Held by TCRdb, this immuneACCESS table contains in-frame sequences only and omits some clones. Under half of the omission traces to an unresolved V gene where checked; the cause of the rest is unknown. Counted in this sample were about 72,000 clones; under 95% of them appeared once. In total, the top ten clones hold over 25% of the sample. Specimen: CD8+ T cells sorted from blood. The receptors were sampled from a human donor in good health.

The chain joins TRBV10-2 to TRBJ2-1, with TRBD1 matching 10 bases. Germline trimming cut 2 bases from V and 8 bases from J; bases unmatched to any gene: 6. This CDR3 spans 15 amino acids. CDR1 WSHSY and CDR2 SAAADI come from the germline V gene. Here the CDR3 reads CASSERDRGVYEQFF. Here the CDR3 DNA reads TGCGCCAGCAGTGAGCGGGACAGGGGAGTTTATGAGCAGTTCTTC.

The CDR3 sequence: CAWSVAGTNEKLFF. The CDR3 bases are TGTGCCTGGAGTGTAGCGGGAACTAATGAAAAACTGTTTTTT. The chain joins TRBV30 to TRBJ1-4; D not resolved. Between the trimmed V and J ends, which lost 0 bases and 1 base, there was a span of 6 bases. The length of the CDR3 is 14 residues. CDR1 GTSNPN and CDR2 SVGIG come from the germline V gene (reference sequence). Using reference TRBV30 and TRBJ1-4 for the parts outside the CDR3, the full variable domain is SQTIHQWPATLVQPVGSPLSLECTVEGTSNPNLYWYRQAAGRGLQLLFYSVGIGQISSEVPQNLSASRPQDRQFILSSKKLLLSDSGFYLCAWSVAGTNEKLFFGSGTQLSVL.

This chain joins TRBV19 and TRBJ2-2, with D possibly TRBD1 on 5 matching bases. Looked up from germline, CDR1 is LNHDA and CDR2 is SQIVND (reference sequence). The V gene lost 3 bases and the J gene lost 3 bases, with 17 bases spanning the gap. The CDR3 totals 17 residues. The CDR3 spells CASSIPTEHAYTGELFF. CDR3 DNA sequence: TGTGCCAGTAGTATTCCGACAGAACATGCCTACACCGGGGAGCTGTTTTTT.

This chain uses TRBV19 with TRBJ1-1; TRBD1 matches at 7 bases. Germline CDR1 LNHDA, CDR2 SQIVND (reference sequence). This CDR3 is 12 amino acids long. The junction had 6 bases not matched to a gene; V was cut back by 7 bases and J by 7 bases. DNA for the CDR3: TGTGCCAGTAATTACGGGACAGTTGAAGCTTTCTTT. It translates to CASNYGTVEAFF.

This chain connects TRBV5-1 to TRBJ2-3, with a weak D call TRBD1 (6 bases). The germline V gene encodes CDR1 SGHRS and CDR2 YFSETQ. Between the trimmed V and J ends, which lost 3 bases and 6 bases, there was a span of 11 bases. This CDR3 has 13 residues. Here the CDR3 DNA reads TGCGCCAGCAGCTCGGACAGCTCGGATACGCAGTATTTT. This encodes CASSSDSSDTQYF.

The rearrangement links TRBV15 to TRBJ2-5; D tentatively fits TRBD1 or TRBD2 (5 bases each). The germline V gene encodes CDR1 LNHNV and CDR2 YYDKDF (reference sequence). The CDR3 has 13 residues. The V end was cut by 5 bases, the J end by 7 bases, with 14 bases between. The CDR3 DNA follows: TGTGCCACCAGCTCCCGGGACCTCCGGACCCAGTACTTC. Protein sequence: CATSSRDLRTQYF.

This clone ranks as medium-sized (0.01 to 0.1%). J is TRBJ1-5 and V is TRBV7-9; the D gene is possibly TRBD1 (5 bases). Germline assignment: CDR1 SEHNR and CDR2 FQNEAQ (reference sequence). The V and J ends lost 1 base and 5 bases respectively, with 12 bases between them. The CDR3 extends over 15 amino acids. CDR3 nucleotides: TGTGCCAGCAGCTTAGTGGGGGACGGGTATCAGCCCCAGCATTTT. Residues: CASSLVGDGYQPQHF. The full variable domain, in which reference TRBV7-9 and TRBJ1-5 provide the parts outside the CDR3, is DTGVSQNPRHKITKRGQNVTFRCDPISEHNRLYWYRQTLGQGPEFLTYFQNEAQLEKSRLLSDRFSAERPKGSFSTLEIQRTEQGDSAMYLCASSLVGDGYQPQHFGDGTRLSIL.

This clone was detected once. The chain links TRBV27 to TRBJ2-1; D perhaps matches TRBD2 (5 bases). The CDR3 is made up of 12 amino acids. Trimming took 2 bases from V and 8 from J, leaving 7 bases between them. CDR1 and CDR2 from the germline V gene are MNHEY and SMNVEV (reference sequence). The CDR3 DNA is TGTGCCAGCAGTTTACGGGGATATGAGCAGTTCTTC. It is translated as CASSLRGYEQFF.

The chain joins TRBV2 to TRBJ2-7; D is possibly TRBD2 (5 bases). The CDR3 is made up of 12 amino acids. Germline-derived CDR1 and CDR2 are SNHLY and FYNNEI. The V end was cut by 2 bases, the J end by 4 bases, with 6 bases between. The DNA of the CDR3 is TGTGCCAGCAGTGAAACGGGGTACGAGCAGTACTTC. Translation: CASSETGYEQYF.

This clone has just one count. This rearrangement joins TRBV6-6 to TRBJ2-7; no firm D call. Germline V CDR1 and CDR2: MNHNY, SVGAGI (reference sequence). The V end lost 8 bases, the J end lost 3 bases, and 14 bases lay between the germline ends. The CDR3 spans 13 residues. The CDR3 region is CASFYGFGYEQYF. CDR3 sequence (DNA): TGTGCCAGCTTCTACGGATTCGGCTACGAGCAGTACTTC.

This chain joins TRBV6-1 and TRBJ1-2, with D uncertain. This CDR3 spans 14 amino acids. Germline V CDR1 and CDR2: MNHNS, SASEGT. The V gene lost 5 bases and the J gene lost 4 bases, with 14 bases spanning the gap. Here the CDR3 reads CASSLADGFYGYTF. DNA for the CDR3: TGTGCCAGCAGTCTAGCGGACGGTTTCTATGGCTACACCTTC.

The J gene is TRBJ2-1, the V gene TRBV4-1; 8 bases fit TRBD1. The V gene end was trimmed by 3 bases and the J gene end by 4 bases; junction bases not matched to a gene: 8. The CDR3 spans 16 residues. Germline values: CDR1 MGHRA, CDR2 YSYEKL. CDR3 nucleotide sequence: TGCGCCAGCAGCCATCTCGACAGGGGAAGGTACAATGAGCAGTTCTTC. Translating it yields CASSHLDRGRYNEQFF.

The genes are TRBV27 and TRBJ2-1, with a tentative D call TRBD2 (5 bases). V was shortened by 3 bases and J by 1 base, with 7 bases between the two germline ends. Germline assignment: CDR1 MNHEY and CDR2 SMNVEV (reference sequence). The CDR3 length is 14 residues. CDR3 sequence: CASSFEGSYNEQFF. The CDR3 bases are TGTGCCAGCAGTTTTGAGGGTTCCTACAATGAGCAGTTCTTC.

The chain has TRBV19 and TRBJ1-1, with D perhaps TRBD1 (5 bases). V lost 0 bases and J lost 7, with 9 bases in between. The CDR3 runs to 13 residues. Germline V CDR1 and CDR2: LNHDA, SQIVND (reference sequence). The CDR3 sequence is CASSIDGDSEAFF. DNA of the CDR3: TGTGCCAGTAGTATAGATGGAGACAGTGAAGCTTTCTTT.

This clone was counted a single time. CDR3 residues: CASSYLAGGVETQYF. The DNA of the CDR3 is TGTGCCAGCAGTTATCTAGCGGGAGGGGTGGAGACCCAGTACTTC. This chain joins TRBV7-9 and TRBJ2-5, with 12 positions matching TRBD2. Germline V gene sequence: CDR1 SEHNR, CDR2 FQNEAQ (reference sequence). The CDR3 covers 15 residues. V lost 6 bases, J lost 5 bases, and 7 bases stayed unmatched.

This clone was seen a few times. The chain links TRBV19 to TRBJ2-7, with 8 bases aligning to TRBD1. This CDR3 contains 14 residues. The J segment lost 4 bases and the V segment lost 8 bases, leaving 10 bases of the junction unmatched. Germline CDR1 LNHDA, CDR2 SQIVND (reference sequence). The CDR3, as DNA: TGTGCCAGTTCCTCCGGGACAGGACCATACGAGCAGTACTTC. Protein: CASSSGTGPYEQYF. The variable domain in full, completed from reference TRBV19 and TRBJ2-7, reads DGGITQSPKYLFRKEGQNVTLSCEQNLNHDAMYWYRQDPGQGLRLIYYSQIVNDFQKGDIAEGYSVSREKKESFPLTVTSAQKNPTAFYLCASSSGTGPYEQYFGPGTRLTVT.

This clone showed up just once. The rearrangement joins TRBV6-5 to TRBJ2-7; TRBD1 is a possible D gene (5 bases). Germline V lookup: CDR1 MNHEY, CDR2 SVGAGI. V gave up 4 bases and J gave up 2 bases, with 12 bases separating them. CDR3 length: 14 amino acids. The DNA of the CDR3 is TGTGCCAGCAGTTTGCCAGGGCCTACCTACGAGCAGTACTTC. Residues: CASSLPGPTYEQYF.

The chain joins TRBV5-1 to TRBJ2-5; TRBD2 agrees at 12 bases. Germline V gives CDR1 SGHRS, CDR2 YFSETQ. The CDR3 is 16 amino acids. Trimming removed 0 bases from V and 1 base from J; junction bases left unmatched: 1. The CDR3 nucleotides read TGCGCCAGCAGCTTGGGGACTAGCGGGGTCCAAGAGACCCAGTACTTC. This sequence encodes CASSLGTSGVQETQYF.

The V and J genes are TRBV5-6 and TRBJ2-7; 7 bases match TRBD2. The CDR3 consists of 16 residues. The V gene's germline CDR1 is SGHDT and CDR2 YYEEEE. V shed 0 bases and J 6 bases; nucleotides not matched to a gene: 12. The CDR3 loop reads CASSLAPSGGTSEQYF. Written as DNA, the CDR3 is TGTGCCAGCAGCTTGGCACCTAGCGGAGGTACCTCCGAGCAGTACTTC.

V and J are TRBV6-1 and TRBJ2-7, with 9 bases matching TRBD2. Germline V CDR1 and CDR2: MNHNS, SASEGT. This CDR3 is 15 amino acids long. The J segment lost 0 bases and the V segment lost 0 bases, leaving 0 bases of the junction unmatched. The DNA of the CDR3 is TGTGCCAGCAGTGAAGCTAGCGGGAGCTCCTACGAGCAGTACTTC. Translated: CASSEASGSSYEQYF.

V gene TRBV6-5 combines with J gene TRBJ2-1, with D tentatively TRBD1 (6 bases). CDR3 length: 12 amino acids. The V gene lost 2 bases and the J gene lost 10 bases, with 9 bases spanning the gap. The germline V gene has CDR1 MNHEY and CDR2 SVGAGI. The CDR3 nucleotides read TGTGCCAGCAGTTACCAGAGGGGGGAGCAGTTCTTC. Translating gives CASSYQRGEQFF.

This chain uses TRBV27 with TRBJ1-2; 8 bases align to TRBD1. Germline values: CDR1 MNHEY, CDR2 SMNVEV (reference sequence). The CDR3 extends over 14 amino acids. Losses at the gene ends were 3 bases for V and 6 bases for J; bases not matched to a gene: 6. As DNA, the CDR3 is TGTGCCAGCAGTTTGGACAGGGATTGGAATGGCTACACCTTC. Amino acid sequence: CASSLDRDWNGYTF.

V gene TRBV19 combines with J gene TRBJ1-1; possible D gene TRBD1, 5 bases. CDR3 length: 12 amino acids. V was shortened by 5 bases and J by 6 bases, with 10 bases between the two germline ends. Germline V gives CDR1 LNHDA, CDR2 SQIVND (reference sequence). Here the CDR3 reads CASSPRQPEAFF. The DNA of the CDR3 is TGTGCCAGTAGTCCAAGACAGCCTGAAGCTTTCTTT.

J is TRBJ2-1 and V is TRBV19; 13 bases match TRBD2. The CDR3 loop spans 15 amino acids. CDR1 is LNHDA and CDR2 is SQIVND in the germline V gene (reference sequence). V gave up 3 bases and J gave up 6 bases; unmatched junction bases: 2. CDR3 in DNA: TGTGCCAGTAGTATCGGACTAGCGGGAGCCAATGAGCAGTTCTTC. Translation: CASSIGLAGANEQFF.

This clone was observed once. The V and J genes are TRBV12-5 and TRBJ2-7, with 11 bases matching TRBD1. In germline, CDR1 is LGHNT, CDR2 FRNRAP. The V gene end was trimmed by 1 base and the J gene end by 2 bases; junction bases not matched to a gene: 4. The CDR3 is 16 residues long. The CDR3 loop is CASGLAPGQGAYEQYF. CDR3 in DNA: TGTGCTAGTGGTTTGGCACCGGGACAGGGGGCCTACGAGCAGTACTTC.

The chain recombines TRBV19 with TRBJ2-7; TRBD2 might be the D (5 bases). V was cut by 3 bases and J by 7 bases, with 13 bases left in between. The CDR3 runs to 13 residues. CDR1 is LNHDA, CDR2 SQIVND, per germline (reference sequence). CDR3 sequence: CASSISDSREQYF. The CDR3 DNA follows: TGTGCCAGTAGTATCTCGGACTCTAGAGAGCAGTACTTC.

V usage is TRBV27 and J usage is TRBJ2-2, with TRBD1 identical over 7 bases. V gave up 4 bases and J gave up 2 bases; unmatched junction bases: 10. Germline V lookup: CDR1 MNHEY, CDR2 SMNVEV (reference sequence). The CDR3 spans 17 residues. The CDR3 sequence: CASSYQQGSLNTGELFF. The CDR3, as DNA: TGTGCCAGCAGTTACCAACAGGGGTCTCTTAACACCGGGGAGCTGTTTTTT.